This record covers a single T cell receptor (beta chain). Antigen unknown. This specimen comes from a study of cytomegalovirus exposure and HLA in healthy donors. Study-wide context: Within an early data release were about 85 million unique TCRs drawn from HLA-typed donors. Whole-study results and caveats: Prior analysis indicated that the majority of TCR beta V segments exhibited productivity approximately 87% or approximately 30% of the time. Overall, some 160 TCR beta chains were annotated as cytomegalovirus-associated.

PCR employed 60 Vbeta and 13 Jbeta primers. Libraries were prepared by immunoSEQ multiplex PCR; TCRdb keeps only in-frame clonotypes and omits some of them. This table holds tens of thousands of clones. This CDR3 is built from 15 residues. Looked up from germline, CDR1 is MNHEY and CDR2 is SVGAGI. V trimming: 2 bases; J trimming: 2 bases; junction bases outside the gene matches: 2. Sequences were obtained from PBMCs. The chain employs TRBV6-5 and TRBJ1-3; 8 nucleotides align to TRBD1. This receptor was taken from a man in his forties or fifties in good health and CMV-seronegative. The DNA for the CDR3 is TGTGCCAGCAGTTACCGGACAGGGCCTGGAAACACCATATATTTT. As protein: CASSYRTGPGNTIYF.